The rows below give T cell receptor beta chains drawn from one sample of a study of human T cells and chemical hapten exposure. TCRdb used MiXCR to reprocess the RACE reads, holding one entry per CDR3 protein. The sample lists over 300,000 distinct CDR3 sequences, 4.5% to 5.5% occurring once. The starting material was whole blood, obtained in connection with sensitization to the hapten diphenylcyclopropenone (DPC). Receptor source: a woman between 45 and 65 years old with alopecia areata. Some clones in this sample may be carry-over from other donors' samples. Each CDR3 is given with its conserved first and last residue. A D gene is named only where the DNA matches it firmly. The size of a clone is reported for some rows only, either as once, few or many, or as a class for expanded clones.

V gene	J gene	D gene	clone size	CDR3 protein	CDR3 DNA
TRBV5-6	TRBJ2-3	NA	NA	CATRWGSTDTQYF	TGTGCCACCCGGTGGGGGTCCACAGATACGCAGTATTTT
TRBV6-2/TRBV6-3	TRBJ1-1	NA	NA	CASSLSFF	TGTGCCAGCAGTTTGAGTTTCTTT
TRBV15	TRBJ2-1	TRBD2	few	CATSRELAGGREQFF	TGTGCCACCAGCAGAGAGTTAGCGGGAGGGCGCGAGCAGTTCTTC
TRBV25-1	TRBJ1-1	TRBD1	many	CASSEFFRDRQSMNTEAFF	TGTGCCAGCAGTGAATTTTTCCGGGACAGGCAATCCATGAACACTGAAGCTTTCTTT
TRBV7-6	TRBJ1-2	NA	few	CASSFPGDGYTF	TGTGCCAGCAGCTTCCCAGGGGATGGCTACACCTTC
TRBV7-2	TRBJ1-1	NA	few	CASSLSQVGNTEAFF	TGTGCCAGCAGCCTTTCCCAGGTCGGGAACACTGAAGCTTTCTTT
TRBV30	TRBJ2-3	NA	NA	CAWTITDTQYF	TGTGCCTGGACGATCACAGATACGCAGTATTTT
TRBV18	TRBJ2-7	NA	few	CASSPSGRGYEQYF	TGTGCCAGCTCACCCTCGGGCCGGGGCTACGAGCAGTACTTC
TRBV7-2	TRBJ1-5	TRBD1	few	CASSLRTGVNQPQHF	TGTGCCAGCAGCTTGAGGACAGGGGTCAATCAGCCCCAGCATTTT
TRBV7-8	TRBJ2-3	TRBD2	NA	CASSGPRGLATSTDTQYF	TGTGCCAGCAGCGGACCGAGGGGACTAGCGACTAGCACAGATACGCAGTATTTT
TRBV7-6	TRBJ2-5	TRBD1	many	CASSLVGQEETQYF	TGTGCCAGCAGCTTAGTCGGACAGGAGGAGACCCAGTACTTC
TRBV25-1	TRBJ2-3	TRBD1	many	CASRGTGTDTQYF	TGTGCCAGCAGGGGGACAGGGACAGATACGCAGTATTTT
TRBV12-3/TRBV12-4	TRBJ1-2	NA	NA	CASSWGGLSYGYTF	TGTGCCAGCAGTTGGGGGGGATTGAGCTATGGCTACACCTTC
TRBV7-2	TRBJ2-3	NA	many	CASSSLASGSTDTQYF	TGTGCCAGCAGCTCCCTAGCGTCGGGAAGCACAGATACGCAGTATTTT
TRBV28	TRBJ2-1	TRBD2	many	CASSFTSGRYNEQFF	TGTGCCAGCAGTTTTACTAGCGGGCGTTACAATGAGCAGTTCTTC
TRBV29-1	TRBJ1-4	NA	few	CSVGNTAVPNEKLFF	TGCAGCGTCGGAAATACAGCAGTACCTAATGAAAAACTGTTTTTT
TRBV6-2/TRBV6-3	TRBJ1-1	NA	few	CASTGGELDTEAFF	TGTGCCAGCACGGGGGGAGAGTTGGACACTGAAGCTTTCTTT